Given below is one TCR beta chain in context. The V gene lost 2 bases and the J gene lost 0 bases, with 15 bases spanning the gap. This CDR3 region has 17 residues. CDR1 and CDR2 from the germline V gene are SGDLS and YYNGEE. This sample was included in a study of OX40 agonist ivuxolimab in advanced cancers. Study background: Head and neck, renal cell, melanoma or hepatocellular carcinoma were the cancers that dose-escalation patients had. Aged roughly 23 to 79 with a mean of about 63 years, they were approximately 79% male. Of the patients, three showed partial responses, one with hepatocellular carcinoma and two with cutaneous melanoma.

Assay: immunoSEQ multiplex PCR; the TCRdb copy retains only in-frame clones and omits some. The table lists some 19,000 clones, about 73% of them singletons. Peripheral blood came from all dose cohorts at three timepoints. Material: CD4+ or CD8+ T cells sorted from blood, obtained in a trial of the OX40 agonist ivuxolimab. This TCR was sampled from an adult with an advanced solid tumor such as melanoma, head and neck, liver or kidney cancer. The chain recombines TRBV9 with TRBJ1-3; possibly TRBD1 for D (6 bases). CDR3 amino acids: CASSVQARGSSGNTIYF. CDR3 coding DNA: TGTGCCAGCAGCGTTCAGGCCAGGGGAAGCTCTGGAAACACCATATATTTT. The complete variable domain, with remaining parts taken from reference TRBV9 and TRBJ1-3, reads DSGVTQTPKHLITATGQRVTLRCSPRSGDLSVYWYQQSLDQGLQFLIQYYNGEERAKGNILERFSAQQFPDLHSELNLSSLELGDSALYFCASSVQARGSSGNTIYFGEGSWLTVV.